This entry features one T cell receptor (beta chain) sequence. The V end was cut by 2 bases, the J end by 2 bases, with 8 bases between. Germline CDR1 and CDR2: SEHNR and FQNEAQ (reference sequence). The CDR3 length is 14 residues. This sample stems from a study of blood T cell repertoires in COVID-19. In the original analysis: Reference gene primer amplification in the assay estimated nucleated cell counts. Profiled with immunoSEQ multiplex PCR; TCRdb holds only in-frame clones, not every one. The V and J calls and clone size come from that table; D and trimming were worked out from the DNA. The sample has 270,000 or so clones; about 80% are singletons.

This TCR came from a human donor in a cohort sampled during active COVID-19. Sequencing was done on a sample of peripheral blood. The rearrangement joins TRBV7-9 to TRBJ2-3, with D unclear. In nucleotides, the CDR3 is TGTGCCAGCAGCTTACACGGTACCACAGATACGCAGTATTTT. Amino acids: CASSLHGTTDTQYF.